These T cell receptor beta chains were read from a single sample in a study of blood T cell repertoires in COVID-19. Sequenced by immunoSEQ multiplex PCR; TCRdb stores in-frame clones only, minus some. This table holds about 55,000 clones, 85% found once. The sample comprised peripheral blood. These TCRs come from a human donor in a cohort sampled during active COVID-19. Each CDR3 is given with its conserved first and last residue. A D gene is named only where the DNA matches it firmly. Expanded clones get a size class; other rows say once, few or many, or leave the size out.

D gene,V gene,J gene,clone size,CDR3 DNA,CDR3 protein
TRBD2,TRBV7-2,TRBJ2-1,-,TGTGCCAGCAGCTTAATGCGGGGTTTAGCGGGAGACTACAATGAGCAGTTCTTC,CASSLMRGLAGDYNEQFF
-,TRBV3-1/TRBV3-2,TRBJ1-5,-,TGTGCCAGCAGCCAAGGCAGGAGGGGCAATCAGCCCCAGCATTTT,CASSQGRRGNQPQHF
-,TRBV19,TRBJ2-4,few,TGTGCCAGTAGTCCACAGGGTAACAAAAACATTCAGTACTTC,CASSPQGNKNIQYF
TRBD2,TRBV11-3,TRBJ2-3,-,TGTGCCAGCAGCTTAGGACTAGCGGAACTAAATACGCAGTATTTT,CASSLGLAELNTQYF
TRBD1,TRBV18,TRBJ1-1,-,TGTGCCAGCTCACCGAACAGGGGTTCGACTGAAGCTTTCTTT,CASSPNRGSTEAFF
TRBD1,TRBV28,TRBJ2-5,-,TGTGCCAGCATCTCCCGCGGGACAGGGCAAGAGACCCAGTACTTC,CASISRGTGQETQYF
TRBD2,TRBV5-4,TRBJ2-7,-,TGTGCCAGCAGCTGGAGCGGGAGGGCAGCCGAGCAGTACTTC,CASSWSGRAAEQYF
-,TRBV28,TRBJ2-3,-,TGTGCCAGCAGTGAAGTACACAAACAGGATACGCAGTATTTT,CASSEVHKQDTQYF
TRBD1,TRBV6-4,TRBJ2-4,-,TGTGCCAGCAGTCCCGGACAGGGATGGAACATTCAGTACTTC,CASSPGQGWNIQYF
-,TRBV2,TRBJ2-4,-,TGTGCCAGCTTCCAGGGGTTGCCCCAAAACATTCAGTACTTC,CASFQGLPQNIQYF
-,TRBV3-1/TRBV3-2,TRBJ2-1,-,TGTGCCAGCAGCAACCGAAGGGGGACCTACAATGAGCAGTTCTTC,CASSNRRGTYNEQFF
TRBD1,TRBV11-2,TRBJ1-5,-,TGTGCCAGCAGCTTTGGACCGGGACAGGGGGCGAGTCAGCCCCAGCATTTT,CASSFGPGQGASQPQHF
TRBD2,TRBV7-9,TRBJ2-3,-,TGTGCCAGCAGTAGACTAGCGGGCACAGATACGCAGTATTTT,CASSRLAGTDTQYF
-,TRBV7-9,TRBJ1-1,-,TGTGCCAGCAGCTTACGTGAGTTTGAAGCTTTCTTT,CASSLREFEAFF
TRBD1,TRBV6-2/TRBV6-3,TRBJ1-6,few,TGTGCCAGCAGTTACGGGAGGACAGGGGGTTCACCCCTCCACTTT,CASSYGRTGGSPLHF
TRBD1,TRBV4-3,TRBJ2-7,few,TGCGCCAGCAGCCGAGGACAGGGGGGGACCTACGAGCAGTACTTC,CASSRGQGGTYEQYF
-,TRBV27,TRBJ1-6,-,TGTGCCAGCAGTCCTATATTTGGGAATAGGGTAGGGGGTAATTCACCCCTCCACTTT,CASSPIFGNRVGGNSPLHF
TRBD2,TRBV25-1,TRBJ2-1,few,TGTGCCAGCAGTGATCCGGGCGGGAGGGCCCACTACAATGAGCAGTTCTTC,CASSDPGGRAHYNEQFF
TRBD1,TRBV19,TRBJ1-5,once,TGTGCCAGTAGTGCGGACAGGGGGCTAGGTCAGCCCCAGCATTTT,CASSADRGLGQPQHF
-,TRBV11-2,TRBJ2-5,-,TGTGCCAGCAGCTTAACAGGAGTTTTGGAGACCCAGTACTTC,CASSLTGVLETQYF
-,TRBV3-1/TRBV3-2,TRBJ2-1,-,TGTGCCAGCAGCCCCCTAGTGACTAGCTCCTACAATGAGCAGTTCTTC,CASSPLVTSSYNEQFF
TRBD1,TRBV7-3,TRBJ1-1,-,TGTGCCAGCAGCCGCCGTGGTGGGACAGGGGGTACTGAAGCTTTCTTT,CASSRRGGTGGTEAFF
-,TRBV6-5,TRBJ2-7,-,TGTGCCAGCAGTTTCATACACAAAACCTACGAGCAGTACTTC,CASSFIHKTYEQYF
TRBD2,TRBV7-9,TRBJ2-3,-,TGTGCCAGCAGCCCGGGACTAGCGGGAGGGGAGAAAGATACGCAGTATTTT,CASSPGLAGGEKDTQYF
TRBD2,TRBV5-1,TRBJ2-3,-,TGCGCCAGCAGCTTGGACTCACGACTAGCGGGCTCTAGCACAGATACGCAGTATTTT,CASSLDSRLAGSSTDTQYF
-,TRBV19,TRBJ2-7,-,TGTGCCAGTAGTAGGAGAACCGGGAGCTCCTACGAGCAGTACTTC,CASSRRTGSSYEQYF
-,TRBV3-1/TRBV3-2,TRBJ2-2,few,TGTGCCAGCAGCCAAACAGGGCTCGGGGAGCTGTTTTTT,CASSQTGLGELFF
TRBD2,TRBV7-2,TRBJ2-1,-,TGTGCCAGCAGCTTAGTTAGCGGGCTAACCGATGAGCAGTTCTTC,CASSLVSGLTDEQFF
TRBD2,TRBV3-1/TRBV3-2,TRBJ2-3,-,TGTGCCAGCAGCCAAGATCCCTTCAGCGGGGAGACAGATACGCAGTATTTT,CASSQDPFSGETDTQYF
TRBD1,TRBV19,TRBJ2-1,-,TGTGCCAGTAGCCGGACAGGGGGCCATGAGCAGTTCTTC,CASSRTGGHEQFF
-,TRBV5-1,TRBJ1-6,-,TGCGCCAGCAGCTTGGGGACTCGGGTTTCACCCCTCCACTTT,CASSLGTRVSPLHF
TRBD1,TRBV24-1,TRBJ2-1,-,TGTGCCACCAGTGACCGAAGGTGGGACAGCTCCTACAATGAGCAGTTCTTC,CATSDRRWDSSYNEQFF
TRBD1,TRBV14,TRBJ1-6,once,TGTGCCAGCAGCCGGCCGCAACAGGGGGAGCTGAATTCACCCCTCCACTTT,CASSRPQQGELNSPLHF
TRBD1,TRBV18,TRBJ1-1,-,TGTGCCAGCTCCTTGACAGGGGGCGACACTGAAGCTTTCTTT,CASSLTGGDTEAFF
-,TRBV3-1/TRBV3-2,TRBJ1-5,-,TGTGCCAGCAGCCTCCCTTCACAAAGCGTTCAGCCCCAGCATTTT,CASSLPSQSVQPQHF
-,TRBV19,TRBJ1-2,-,TGTGCCAGTAGCAAGTCGACAGGAGGACTCTATGGCTACACCTTC,CASSKSTGGLYGYTF
TRBD1,TRBV6-6,TRBJ2-6,-,TGTGCCAGCAGTCCGAGGGACAGGACATCTGGGGCCAACGTCCTGACTTTC,CASSPRDRTSGANVLTF
-,TRBV14,TRBJ2-5,-,TGTGCCAGCAGCCACGGGACAAAGCAGTACTTC,CASSHGTKQYF
-,TRBV28,TRBJ2-2,-,TGTGCCAGCAGCCCAGGGGTAAACACAGCCGGGGAGCTGTTTTTT,CASSPGVNTAGELFF
TRBD2,TRBV11-3,TRBJ2-1,-,TGTGCCAGCAGCCTCAAAGTTACTAGCGGCCACTCCTACAATGAGCAGTTCTTC,CASSLKVTSGHSYNEQFF
TRBD1,TRBV14,TRBJ1-1,-,TGTGCCAGCAGCCACGGACAGGGAGGACCCGCTTTCTTT,CASSHGQGGPAFF
-,TRBV10-3,TRBJ1-3,-,TGTGCCATGGGTGGGGACACCAACTCTGGAAACACCATATATTTT,CAMGGDTNSGNTIYF
-,TRBV11-2,TRBJ1-5,-,TGTGCCAGCAGCTACTCACTCGGTCAGCCCCAGCATTTT,CASSYSLGQPQHF
TRBD1,TRBV4-1,TRBJ2-7,-,TGCGCCAGCAGCCAGAACGCGGGACAGGGGGCGGTTTTGTACTTC,CASSQNAGQGAVLYF
TRBD1,TRBV7-9,TRBJ2-3,-,TGTGCCAGCAGCCTTCGGACAGGGAGCACAGATACGCAGTATTTT,CASSLRTGSTDTQYF
TRBD1,TRBV7-8,TRBJ1-3,-,TGTGCCAGCAGCGGCGGGACAGGTTACGGAAACACCATATATTTT,CASSGGTGYGNTIYF
-,TRBV6-2/TRBV6-3,TRBJ2-5,-,TGTGCCAGCAGTTACCTGGGGGCGATGGAGACCCAGTACTTC,CASSYLGAMETQYF
TRBD2,TRBV19,TRBJ2-7,-,TGTGCCAGTAGTATAGCGGGGATTCCTAGCGGGAGGTCGGTCTACGAGCAGTACTTC,CASSIAGIPSGRSVYEQYF
-,TRBV3-1/TRBV3-2,TRBJ2-7,-,TGTGCCAGCAGCCCCGGCCGATTTGGGCGGGTTACCTACGAGCAGTACTTC,CASSPGRFGRVTYEQYF
-,TRBV7-2,TRBJ2-5,-,TGTGCCAGCAGCGTCGGGACGGGACAACTCACTCAAGAGACCCAGTACTTC,CASSVGTGQLTQETQYF
-,TRBV6-5,TRBJ2-3,-,TGTGCCAGCACGGGGAAAGATACGCAGTATTTT,CASTGKDTQYF
TRBD1,TRBV9,TRBJ1-1,-,TGTGCCAGCAGCGCGTACAGGGGCGGACTGGCTGAAGCTTTCTTT,CASSAYRGGLAEAFF
TRBD2,TRBV5-4,TRBJ2-3,-,TGTGCCAGCAGCCCCTTAGCGGGAAGCACAGATACGCAGTATTTT,CASSPLAGSTDTQYF